The 9 T cell receptor beta chains below were found in one sample sequenced in a study of T cell responses to AZD1222 COVID-19 vaccine. Libraries were prepared by immunoSEQ multiplex PCR; TCRdb keeps only in-frame clonotypes and omits some of them. The sample has 120,000 to 150,000 clones; just over 90% are singletons. This sample comprised peripheral blood, obtained on day 0 of MenACWY control vaccination. The source is an adult in good health.

The V gene is TRBV30, the J gene TRBJ1-5, with D unclear. The CDR3 length is 13 residues. V shed 1 base and J shed 4 bases, with 8 bases lying between them. The germline V gene encodes CDR1 GTSNPN and CDR2 SVGIG (reference sequence). CDR3 residues: CAWSDLSNQPQHF. In nucleotides, the CDR3 is TGTGCCTGGAGTGACCTCTCAAATCAGCCCCAGCATTTT.

This chain connects TRBV7-8 to TRBJ1-1, with D perhaps TRBD1 (5 bases). CDR3 length: 14 amino acids. V lost 5 bases and J 1 base, leaving 11 bases between the germline ends. CDR1 is SGHVS and CDR2 is FQNEAQ in the germline V gene. The CDR3 nucleotides are TGTGCCAGCAGCCGATACACAGGGAACACTGAAGCTTTCTTT. This codes for CASSRYTGNTEAFF.

This clone was observed a handful of times. Other nucleotide sequences in the sample specify the same CDR3. The chain carries TRBV27 and TRBJ1-5; D is possibly TRBD1 (5 bases). The CDR3 loop spans 13 amino acids. Germline V gene lookup returns CDR1 MNHEY and CDR2 SMNVEV (reference sequence). V shed 6 bases and J shed 6 bases, with 12 bases lying between them. CDR3 protein: CASSPGSGQPQHF. In nucleotides, the CDR3 is TGTGCCAGCAGCCCAGGGTCAGGTCAGCCCCAGCATTTT.

The chain combines TRBV6-5 with TRBJ2-7, with 10 bases aligning to TRBD1. CDR1 is MNHEY, CDR2 SVGAGI, per germline. CDR3 length: 16 residues. V trimming: 4 bases; J trimming: 2 bases; junction bases outside the gene matches: 8. This CDR3 is CASSCPPGQGTYEQYF. The DNA for the CDR3 is TGTGCCAGCAGTTGCCCCCCGGGACAGGGGACCTACGAGCAGTACTTC.

The CDR3: CASSLVLAGVAVYNEQFF. The CDR3, as DNA: TGTGCCAGCAGCTTGGTGCTAGCGGGGGTGGCAGTCTACAATGAGCAGTTCTTC. The chain links TRBV5-5 to TRBJ2-1, with TRBD2 matching over 10 bases. V lost 0 bases, J lost 3 bases, and 9 bases stayed unmatched. Germline-derived CDR1 and CDR2 are SGHKS and YYEKEE (reference sequence). This CDR3 comprises 18 residues.

The V call is TRBV2, the J call TRBJ2-2; the D is unclear. Germline assignment: CDR1 SNHLY and CDR2 FYNNEI. The CDR3 length is 15 residues. V dropped 4 bases and J dropped 2 bases, with 11 bases sitting between them. The CDR3 here is CASSGYVANTGELFF. The CDR3 nucleotides are TGTGCCAGCAGTGGGTACGTGGCAAACACCGGGGAGCTGTTTTTT.

The chain has TRBV7-8 and TRBJ1-5, with D unresolved. Germline loops: CDR1 SGHVS, CDR2 FQNEAQ. Between the trimmed V and J ends, which lost 1 base and 0 bases, there was a span of 10 bases. CDR3 size: 16 residues. The CDR3 sequence is CASSLGRFNSNQPQHF. The CDR3 region has the DNA TGTGCCAGCAGCTTAGGGCGGTTCAATAGCAATCAGCCCCAGCATTTT.

A remark on this clone: This CDR3 is also generated by other DNA sequences in the sample. This chain links TRBV5-6 with TRBJ2-2; D is unresolved. With 2 bases removed from V and 3 bases from J, the gap between germline ends came to 11 bases. Germline-derived CDR1 and CDR2 are SGHDT and YYEEEE. This CDR3 has 15 amino acids. CDR3 sequence (DNA): TGTGCCAGCAGCTTCGGCTATGGATACACCGGGGAGCTGTTTTTT. Its translation is CASSFGYGYTGELFF.

This clone has a handful of counts. The chain employs TRBV6-5 and TRBJ1-5; no reliable D call. Germline CDR1 and CDR2: MNHEY and SVGAGI. Trimming pared 0 bases from V and 6 bases from J, leaving 3 bases between. The CDR3 spans 12 residues. The CDR3 nucleotides read TGTGCCAGCAGTTACTCGGGTCAGCCCCAGCATTTT. Translated, it gives CASSYSGQPQHF.